The clone carrying this T cell receptor beta chain appeared many times. As to time point: newly diagnosed GD, antithyroid drugs for less than 3 months. Isolated PBMC RNA provided the starting material for the TCR library. V was clipped by 2 bases and J by 4 bases; unmatched bases: 5. Germline-derived CDR1 and CDR2 are GTSNPN and SVGIG (reference sequence). The CDR3 has 14 residues. The entry originates in a study of regulatory T cells in long-lasting Graves disease. Both iRepertoire HTBI primers and Arm-PCR of CDR3 regions were used to build the TCR beta libraries. TCRdb recomputed calls from the multiplex PCR reads with MiXCR, one row per CDR3 protein. Of 550,000 to 700,000 distinct CDR3 sequences listed, about 16% are singletons. These data also featured in a second study, about T cells in Graves' hyperthyroidism and ophthalmopathy. From that study: Clinical symptoms, serum thyroxine, TRAb, thyroid ultrasound and orbital computed tomography informed diagnoses.

The sample consisted of peripheral blood mononuclear cells (PBMCs), taken at new diagnosis, from a patient treated with antithyroid drugs. The receptor was derived from a man aged 18 to 30 with Graves disease. The chain joins TRBV30 to TRBJ2-5; 9 nucleotides align to TRBD1. CDR3 amino acids: CAWSKGQGRETQYF. The CDR3 DNA sequence: TGTGCCTGGAGTAAGGGACAGGGAAGAGAGACCCAGTACTTC.